Listed below are T cell receptor beta chains from one sample, sequenced in a study of chemoradiotherapy in HPV16-positive cancers. Generated by immunoSEQ multiplex PCR, the TCRdb table keeps only in-frame clones and is missing some. The profile shows about 15,000 clones, about 74% of them singletons. The material was tumor tissue, obtained from a patient who underwent chemoradiotherapy. These TCRs come from a human donor with HPV-associated anogenital cancer. CDR3s include the opening cysteine and the closing phenylalanine or tryptophan. A D gene is named only where the DNA matches it firmly. Clone size appears in some rows only: once, few, many, or a class for an expanded clone.

clone_size	d_call	j_call	v_call	cdr3_nt	cdr3_aa
few	-	TRBJ2-7	TRBV12-5	TGTGCTAGTGGTTTGTTTTCAGGTGGACAGTCCTACGAGCAGTACTTC	CASGLFSGGQSYEQYF
-	-	TRBJ2-3	TRBV6-1	TGTGCCAGCAGTTATTTAGGCACAGATACGCAGTATTTT	CASSYLGTDTQYF
-	-	TRBJ1-6	TRBV28	TGTGCCAGCAGTTTAGGTGGAGGGAACTCACCCCTCCACTTT	CASSLGGGNSPLHF
-	TRBD1	TRBJ2-7	TRBV7-2	TGTGCCAGCAGCTTCCCTAACAGGGGCTACGAGCAGTACTTC	CASSFPNRGYEQYF
-	-	TRBJ1-2	TRBV19	TGTGCCAGTAGTACAGAACAGGGATACTATGGCTACACCTTC	CASSTEQGYYGYTF
few	-	TRBJ1-6	TRBV27	TGTGCCAGCAGTCCCTCACGGGTAACTAATTCACCCCTCCACTTT	CASSPSRVTNSPLHF
-	-	TRBJ2-2	TRBV5-1	TGCGCCAGCAGCTTGGAATGGGGGGCGCACACCGGGGAGCTGTTTTTT	CASSLEWGAHTGELFF
few	-	TRBJ1-1	TRBV6-1	TGTGCCAGCACCGAGGAGGGGCAGAAAGCTTTCTTT	CASTEEGQKAFF
-	-	TRBJ2-6	TRBV5-1	TGCGCCAGCAGCTTGAGTGGGCGACCCTCCGGGGCCAACGTCCTGACTTTC	CASSLSGRPSGANVLTF
-	-	TRBJ2-7	TRBV7-9	TGTGCCAGCAGCTTATCCTACGAGCAGTACTTC	CASSLSYEQYF